This TCR beta chain was sequenced in a study of blood T cell repertoires in COVID-19. Looking at the study overall: Material from acute and convalescent COVID-19 was sourced from the United States, Italy and Spain.

Original methodology: Amplifying reference gene primers gave estimates of nucleated cell counts. The repertoire was sequenced with immunoSEQ multiplex PCR; TCRdb's copy has only in-frame clones and lacks some. That table gives V, J and clone size, and the DNA gave D and trimming. The sample shows roughly 410,000 clones, 80% to 90% of them seen only once. Sequencing was performed on peripheral blood. This clonotype was obtained from a woman aged 55-75 years with COVID-19, enrolled during active disease.

The CDR3 sequence: CASSSGLGGTQPQHF. The CDR3, as DNA: TGTGCCAGCAGCTCGGGACTGGGGGGGACTCAGCCCCAGCATTTT. The rearrangement links TRBV7-2 to TRBJ1-5, with a weak D call TRBD1 (5 bases). The CDR3 length is 15 residues. V lost 4 bases, J lost 6 bases, and 16 bases lay in between. The V gene's germline CDR1 is SGHTA and CDR2 FQGNSA.